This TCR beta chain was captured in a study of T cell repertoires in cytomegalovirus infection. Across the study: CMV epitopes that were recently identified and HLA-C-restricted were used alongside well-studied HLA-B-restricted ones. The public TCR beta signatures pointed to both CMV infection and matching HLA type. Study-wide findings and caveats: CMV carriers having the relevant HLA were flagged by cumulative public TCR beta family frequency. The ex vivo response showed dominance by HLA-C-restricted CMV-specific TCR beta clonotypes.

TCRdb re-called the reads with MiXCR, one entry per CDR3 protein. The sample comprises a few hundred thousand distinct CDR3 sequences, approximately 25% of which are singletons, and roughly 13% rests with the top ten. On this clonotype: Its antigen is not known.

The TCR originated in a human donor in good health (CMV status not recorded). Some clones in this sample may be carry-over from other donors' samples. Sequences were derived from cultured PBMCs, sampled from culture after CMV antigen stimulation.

CDR3 in amino acids: CSARAGGDSTFF. CDR3 DNA sequence: TGCAGTGCTAGAGCAGGGGGGGACTCCACGTTCTTC. The chain links TRBV20-1 to TRBJ2-1; D assignment may be TRBD1 or TRBD2 (7 bases each). CDR1 and CDR2 from the germline V gene are DFQATT and SNEGSKA (reference sequence). With 1 base removed from V and 15 bases from J, the gap between germline ends came to 16 bases. The CDR3 consists of 12 residues.